These T cell receptor beta chains were read from a single sample in a study of blood T cell repertoires in COVID-19. Sequencing was performed with immunoSEQ multiplex PCR; in TCRdb, only in-frame clones are kept and a portion is missing. The top ten hold less than 6.5% of the sample, which has some 330,000 clones, roughly 88% seen once. Sequencing was done on a sample of PBMCs or T cells enriched from blood (not recorded which). All receptors come from a man aged 30-40 years who had recovered from COVID-19. CDR3s include the opening cysteine and the closing phenylalanine or tryptophan. D genes are given only for firm matches. The size field is filled for only some rows; it gives once, few, many or a size class.

TRBV3-1/TRBV3-2	TRBD1	TRBJ1-3	-	CASSLTDRAGNTIYF	TGTGCCAGCAGCCTCACGGACAGGGCTGGAAACACCATATATTTT
TRBV4-2	-	TRBJ2-6	-	CASNPVSSGANVLTF	TGTGCCAGCAATCCGGTGAGCTCTGGGGCCAACGTCCTGACTTTC
TRBV13	TRBD1	TRBJ2-1	-	CASSTSTGAWDEQFF	TGTGCCAGCAGCACCTCGACAGGGGCTTGGGATGAGCAGTTCTTC
TRBV24-1	-	TRBJ2-7	-	CATSDGQAGIYEQYF	TGTGCCACCAGTGACGGCCAGGCGGGGATCTACGAGCAGTACTTC
TRBV27	-	TRBJ1-4	once	CASSFVGGNEKLFF	TGTGCCAGCAGTTTCGTCGGGGGTAATGAAAAACTGTTTTTT
TRBV30	-	TRBJ1-1	-	CALAPRGTEAFF	TGTGCCCTGGCCCCACGGGGCACTGAAGCTTTCTTT
TRBV9	TRBD2	TRBJ2-3	-	CASSSGTSGSTDTQYF	TGTGCCAGCAGCAGCGGGACTAGCGGAAGCACAGATACGCAGTATTTT
TRBV15	-	TRBJ1-2	-	CATSRDHGREGYTF	TGTGCCACCAGCAGAGATCACGGGAGGGAGGGCTACACCTTC
TRBV28	-	TRBJ1-5	-	CASTGVSGNQPQHF	TGTGCCAGCACCGGGGTGTCTGGCAATCAGCCCCAGCATTTT
TRBV28	-	TRBJ1-4	-	CGAATNEKLFF	TGTGGAGCGGCAACTAATGAAAAACTGTTTTTT